This T cell receptor beta chain was sequenced in a study of cytomegalovirus exposure and HLA in healthy donors. Study as a whole: The 90 to 150 validation repertoires and the 650 to 850 first-cohort repertoires shared a platform, a later analysis reported. Overall study findings and caveats: Cytomegalovirus status, reportedly, was diagnosed with high specificity and sensitivity by the classifier. Rare TCR sequences dominated, though some public TCRs recurred in many donors. The CMV antigen specificity of a few CMV-associated chains was confirmed through in vitro analysis.

The V gene's germline CDR1 is LNHDA and CDR2 SQIVND (reference sequence). The CDR3 covers 14 residues. J was trimmed by 8 bases and V by 7 bases; bases with no gene match: 12. Repertoires were generated with immunoSEQ multiplex PCR, while TCRdb's copy carries only in-frame clones and drops some. The sample has approximately 82,000 clones, about 95% seen once. Regarding this clone: Its specificity is unknown.

The source of this sequence is a woman aged 18-29 years in good health and CMV-seronegative. Material for sequencing was PBMCs. The J gene is TRBJ1-2, the V gene TRBV19; 8 bases are a match to TRBD1. CDR3 loop: CASTTGTGVWGYTF. CDR3 coding DNA: TGTGCCAGTACCACCGGGACAGGAGTTTGGGGCTACACCTTC.